One T cell receptor (beta chain) is described in this entry. Its antigen remains unidentified. Looked up from germline, CDR1 is SGHRS and CDR2 is YFSETQ. The CDR3 covers 16 residues. Trimming cost V 0 bases and J 7 bases; bases outside gene matches: 4. This sample is part of a study of cytomegalovirus exposure and HLA in healthy donors. Study-wide results and limits: For most subjects, TCR beta sequences were reported to predict HLA-A and HLA-B alleles with accuracy.

The PCR employed 60 Vbeta primers together with 13 Jbeta primers. The repertoire was sequenced with immunoSEQ multiplex PCR; TCRdb's copy has only in-frame clones and lacks some. The sample records 120,000 or so clones, approximately 86% being singletons. The rearrangement joins TRBV5-1 to TRBJ1-6, with 10 bases aligning to TRBD1. Input material: PBMCs. The clonotype was recovered from a man aged 40-55 years in good health and CMV-seronegative. This CDR3 is CASSLAPGQGNSPLHF. The CDR3 DNA reads as TGCGCCAGCAGCTTGGCTCCGGGACAGGGGAATTCACCCCTCCACTTT.